The clone carrying this T cell receptor beta chain has more than one count but fewer than ten. The junction and the germline gene differ at one end; a read error may be behind it. TCRdb redid the calling of the 5' RACE reads with MiXCR, one entry per CDR3 protein. The table has about 40,000 distinct CDR3 sequences, approximately 17% seen once. This CDR3 has 14 amino acids. CDR1 is SGHTA and CDR2 is FQGNSA in the germline V gene. The clonotype originates from a female donor with breast cancer. Sequencing was carried out using naive CD4+ T cells sorted from a lymph node. Sample subset: naive CD4+ T cells, CD4+CD45RA+CD25-. This sequence joins TRBV7-2 and TRBJ2-1; weak D call: TRBD1 (5 bases). The chain's CDR3 is CASSRQNSYNEQCF. The CDR3 nucleotides are TGTGCCAGCAGCCGACAGAACTCCTACAATGAGCAGTGCTTC.